The 17 T cell receptor beta chains presented below share a single source sample, sequenced in a study of post-analysis software for immune sequencing data. Findings of the study overall: In patients, TRBV5-6, TRBV5-1 and TRBV20-1 belonged to four or five TRBV segments found more frequently than in controls.

These receptors have no known antigen. Researchers reported that TCR beta cDNA libraries carried unique molecular identifiers. TCRdb re-called the PCR reads through MiXCR, storing one row per CDR3 protein. The data show roughly 600,000 distinct CDR3 sequences, with roughly 45% seen just once and 1.5% to 2% held by the top ten. The sample taken for sequencing was blood. The source is a girl aged 5 to 17 with multiple sclerosis.

The V call is TRBV7-7, the J call TRBJ1-2, with no clear D. The CDR3 is 17 residues long. Germline values: CDR1 SSHAT, CDR2 FNYEAQ (reference sequence). With 3 bases removed from V and 2 bases from J, the gap between germline ends came to 19 bases. CDR3: CASSFLRRFGQNYGYTF. The CDR3 DNA sequence: TGTGCCAGCAGCTTCTTGCGTCGGTTCGGGCAGAACTATGGCTACACCTTC.

The chain recombines TRBV7-2 with TRBJ2-3, with 12 positions matching TRBD2. Germline V gene data show CDR1 as SGHTA and CDR2 as FQGNSA. V lost 3 bases and J lost 2; bases outside the gene matches: 6. This CDR3 has 17 residues. The CDR3 loop reads CASSFGTSGLDTDTQYF. The CDR3, as DNA: TGTGCCAGCAGCTTCGGGACTAGCGGGCTTGACACAGATACGCAGTATTTT.

The chain joins TRBV6-1 to TRBJ2-7; TRBD2 matches at 7 bases. The CDR3 has 15 amino acids. Germline V lookup: CDR1 MNHNS, CDR2 SASEGT. The V and J ends lost 6 bases and 3 bases, in that order; junction bases with no gene match: 11. CDR3 coding DNA: TGTGCCAGCAGGACCCCGGGACTACAATACTACGAGCAGTACTTC. Protein product: CASRTPGLQYYEQYF.

The chain carries TRBV24-1 and TRBJ2-4; D possibly corresponds to TRBD1 (5 bases). The CDR3 runs 14 residues. V was cut by 4 bases and J by 13 bases, with 19 bases left in between. CDR1 KGHDR and CDR2 SFDVKD come from the germline V gene. CDR3 loop: CATSESDRYNEQYF. The CDR3 DNA reads as TGTGCCACCAGTGAATCTGACAGATACAATGAGCAGTACTTC.

The chain uses TRBV6-6 and TRBJ2-3; 12 bases match TRBD2. The CDR3 covers 16 residues. The germline V gene has CDR1 MNHNY and CDR2 SVGAGI (reference sequence). The junction had 4 bases not matched to a gene; V was cut back by 2 bases and J by 4 bases. The CDR3 sequence: CASSYTSGGPPDTQYF. Written as DNA, the CDR3 is TGTGCCAGCAGTTACACTAGCGGGGGGCCCCCAGATACGCAGTATTTT.

The chain links TRBV5-5 to TRBJ1-2; D may be TRBD1 (5 bases). Trimming took 10 bases from V and 3 from J, leaving 19 bases between them. This CDR3 is 14 amino acids long. Germline lookup yields CDR1 SGHKS and CDR2 YYEKEE (reference sequence). CDR3 sequence reads: CACQAAGLDYGYTF. CDR3 DNA: TGTGCCTGTCAAGCTGCAGGGTTGGACTATGGCTACACCTTC.

This clonotype has a handful of counts. This chain uses TRBV29-1 with TRBJ1-1; D remains ambiguous. Germline CDR1 SQVTM, CDR2 ANQGSEA. Deletions cut 0 bases from V and 0 bases from J, with 8 bases between. CDR3 length: 14 residues. CDR3 sequence: CSVEDRTVNTEAFF. DNA for the CDR3: TGCAGCGTTGAAGACCGGACGGTGAACACTGAAGCTTTCTTT.

V is TRBV5-1 and J is TRBJ2-3; D uncertain. The CDR3 is made up of 13 amino acids. V was clipped by 6 bases and J by 2 bases, with 10 bases between them. Germline-derived CDR1 and CDR2 are SGHRS and YFSETQ. In nucleotides, the CDR3 is TGCGCCAGCACCCCGACCACCACAGATACGCAGTATTTT. Translation: CASTPTTTDTQYF.

The V and J genes are TRBV28 and TRBJ2-5; D gene ambiguous. CDR3 length: 15 residues. Trimming removed 2 bases at V and 4 bases at J, with 14 bases between. The germline V gene encodes CDR1 MDHEN and CDR2 SYDVKM. For the CDR3, the DNA is TGTGCCAGCAGTTTAAAAGGGCTGCCAAGAGAGACCCAGTACTTC. Its translation: CASSLKGLPRETQYF. The full variable domain, with the rest looked up from reference TRBV28 and TRBJ2-5, is DVKVTQSSRYLVKRTGEKVFLECVQDMDHENMFWYRQDPGLGLRLIYFSYDVKMKEKGDIPEGYSVSREKKERFSLILESASTNQTSMYLCASSLKGLPRETQYFGPGTRLLVL.

The V and J genes are TRBV6-5 and TRBJ2-7, with 9 bases aligning to TRBD2. Per germline, CDR1 MNHEY and CDR2 SVGAGI. The CDR3 has 13 residues. V shed 6 bases, J shed 5 bases, and the junction held 5 bases outside the gene matches. This CDR3 is CASRGLARDEQYF. CDR3 DNA: TGTGCCAGCAGGGGACTAGCCCGCGACGAGCAGTACTTC.

This clonotype was found a few times. The J gene is TRBJ2-1, the V gene TRBV3-1; 9 bases match TRBD2. The length of the CDR3 is 15 residues. CDR1 is LGHDT and CDR2 is YNNKEL in the germline V gene (reference sequence). V lost 0 bases to trimming and J lost 7 bases; unmatched junction nucleotides: 4. The DNA of the CDR3 is TGTGCCAGCAGCCAAGACGCGGGAGGGCCTAATGAGCAGTTCTTC. Protein sequence: CASSQDAGGPNEQFF.

The J gene is TRBJ2-1, the V gene TRBV12-3 or TRBV12-4; D possibly corresponds to TRBD2 (5 bases). This CDR3 comprises 13 residues. Deletions cut 7 bases from V and 8 bases from J, with 15 bases between. The CDR3 bases are TGTGCCAGCACCGAACTAGGTCGGGATGAGCAGTTCTTC. It encodes CASTELGRDEQFF.

The CDR3 protein is CATSLGPGTSGSRYNEQFF. CDR3 coding DNA: TGTGCCACCAGTCTGGGTCCCGGGACTAGCGGGAGTAGATACAATGAGCAGTTCTTC. The V call is TRBV24-1, the J call TRBJ2-1; the match to TRBD2 covers 14 bases. This CDR3 contains 19 residues. The germline gives CDR1 KGHDR, CDR2 SFDVKD. The J segment lost 4 bases and the V segment lost 6 bases, leaving 13 bases of the junction unmatched.

This rearrangement joins TRBV20-1 to TRBJ1-2; no firm D call. This CDR3 is built from 15 residues. The V gene lost 6 bases and the J gene lost 9 bases, with 26 bases spanning the gap. CDR1 is DFQATT and CDR2 is SNEGSKA in the germline V gene (reference sequence). Written as DNA, the CDR3 is TGCAGTGCCCCCCCGGGCGGCTTCACCAACGGGAGCTACACCTTC. Its translation is CSAPPGGFTNGSYTF.

In this sample, this clonotype turned up a few times. DNA of the CDR3: TGCGCCAGCAGCCCTCAGTGGCTAGCGGGGGAGACCCAGTACTTC. This codes for CASSPQWLAGETQYF. The chain carries TRBV5-1 and TRBJ2-5, with TRBD2 matching 9 bases. The germline V gene encodes CDR1 SGHRS and CDR2 YFSETQ. Losses at the gene ends were 4 bases for V and 5 bases for J; bases not matched to a gene: 9. The CDR3 has 15 residues.

This clonotype was recorded a few times. The V gene is TRBV4-1, the J gene TRBJ2-5; a possible D gene is TRBD2 (5 bases). V lost 0 bases, J lost 2 bases, and 19 bases lay in between. The V gene's germline CDR1 is MGHRA and CDR2 YSYEKL. CDR3 length equals 18 residues. The DNA of the CDR3 is TGCGCCAGCAGCCAAGAGAAAGAGGGCAGCGGAGGTCAAGAGACCCAGTACTTC. It encodes CASSQEKEGSGGQETQYF.

This rearrangement joins TRBV5-1 to TRBJ2-5, with D perhaps given as TRBD1 or TRBD2 (6 bases each). Between the trimmed V and J ends, which lost 4 bases and 1 base, there was a span of 20 bases. Looked up from germline, CDR1 is SGHRS and CDR2 is YFSETQ. The CDR3 contains 17 residues. This CDR3 reads CASSRIMDGGPQETQYF. The DNA of the CDR3 is TGCGCCAGCAGCCGCATAATGGACGGGGGCCCCCAAGAGACCCAGTACTTC.